The sample holds a few counts of the clone carrying this T cell receptor (beta chain). The antigen remains unidentified. A single record per CDR3 protein comes from TCRdb applying MiXCR to the 5' RACE reads. The table lists under 550,000 distinct CDR3 sequences, approximately 26% of them singletons. This record belongs to a study of CD8 T cells in ankylosing spondylitis. General observations from the study: What seemed typical of ankylosing spondylitis blood was a TCR beta motif built from about eight highly homologous variants.

The TCR comes from a male donor with ankylosing spondylitis. What was sequenced was blood, either unsorted or a sorted T cell fraction (not recorded which).

CDR3 nucleotide sequence: TGCGCCAGCAGCTCCGACCCTATTAGCGGGCCCCTGGCAGATACGCAGTATTTT. Protein: CASSSDPISGPLADTQYF. The V call is TRBV5-1, the J call TRBJ2-3, with 7 bases that match TRBD2. This CDR3 is 18 amino acids long. Germline CDR1 reads SGHRS; CDR2 reads YFSETQ. The trim removed 3 bases at V and 4 bases at J, leaving 17 bases unmatched.